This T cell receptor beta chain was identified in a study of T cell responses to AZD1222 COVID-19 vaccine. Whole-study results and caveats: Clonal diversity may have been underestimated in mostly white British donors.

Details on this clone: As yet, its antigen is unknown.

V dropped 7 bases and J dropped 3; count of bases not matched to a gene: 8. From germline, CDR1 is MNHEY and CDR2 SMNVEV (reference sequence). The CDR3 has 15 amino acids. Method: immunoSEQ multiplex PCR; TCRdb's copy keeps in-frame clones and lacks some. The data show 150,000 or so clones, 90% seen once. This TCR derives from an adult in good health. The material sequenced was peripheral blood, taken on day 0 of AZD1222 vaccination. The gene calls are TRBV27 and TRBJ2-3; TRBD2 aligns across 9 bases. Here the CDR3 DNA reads TGTGCCAGCATGCTTGGCGGGGGGGGGACAGATACGCAGTATTTT. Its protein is CASMLGGGGTDTQYF.